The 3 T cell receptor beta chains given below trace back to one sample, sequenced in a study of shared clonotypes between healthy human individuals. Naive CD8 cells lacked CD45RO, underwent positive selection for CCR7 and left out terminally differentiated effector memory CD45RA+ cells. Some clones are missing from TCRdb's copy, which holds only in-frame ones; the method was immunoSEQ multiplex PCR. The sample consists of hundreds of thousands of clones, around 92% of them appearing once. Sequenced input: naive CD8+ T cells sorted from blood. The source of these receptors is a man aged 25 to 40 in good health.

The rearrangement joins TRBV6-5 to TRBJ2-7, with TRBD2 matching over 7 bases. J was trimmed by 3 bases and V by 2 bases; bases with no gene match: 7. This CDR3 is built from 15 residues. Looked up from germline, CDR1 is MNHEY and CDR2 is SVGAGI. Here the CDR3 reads CASSYRAGPYYEQYF. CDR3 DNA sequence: TGTGCCAGCAGTTACCGAGCGGGACCCTACTACGAGCAGTACTTC.

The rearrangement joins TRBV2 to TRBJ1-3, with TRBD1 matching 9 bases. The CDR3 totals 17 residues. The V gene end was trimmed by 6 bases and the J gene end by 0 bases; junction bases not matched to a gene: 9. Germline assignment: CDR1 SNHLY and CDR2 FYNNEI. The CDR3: CASSGPGTGYSGNTIYF. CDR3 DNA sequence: TGTGCCAGCAGCGGTCCCGGGACAGGGTACTCTGGAAACACCATATATTTT.

The CDR3 spells CASSLTGGSTDTQYF. DNA for the CDR3: TGTGCCAGCAGCCTAACAGGGGGGAGCACAGATACGCAGTATTTT. The chain carries TRBV27 and TRBJ2-3; TRBD1 agrees at 8 bases. This CDR3 region has 15 residues. The V and J ends lost 6 bases and 0 bases, in that order; junction bases with no gene match: 5. Germline lookup yields CDR1 MNHEY and CDR2 SMNVEV (reference sequence).